This entry lists 25 T cell receptor beta chains sequenced from one sample in a study of shared clonotypes between healthy human individuals. The table came from immunoSEQ multiplex PCR; TCRdb's copy has only in-frame clones and leaves some out. The sample consists of 600,000 to 700,000 clones, around three quarters of them appearing once. Input material: memory CD4+ T cells sorted from blood. The subset here: CD45RA-negative fraction. The receptors come from a woman in her twenties or thirties in good health.

This clone came up many times. The chain recombines TRBV11-2 with TRBJ1-5; D not resolved. The length of the CDR3 is 13 residues. CDR1 is SGHAT, CDR2 FQNNGV, per germline. With 1 base removed from V and 7 bases from J, the gap between germline ends came to 8 bases. Written as DNA, the CDR3 is TGTGCCAGCAGCTTAGGAGTAGGCCAGCCCCAGCATTTT. Translated: CASSLGVGQPQHF.

This clone has only a few counts. The V and J genes are TRBV18 and TRBJ2-7; D is unresolved. The CDR3 length is 15 residues. V gave up 3 bases and J gave up 4 bases, with 16 bases separating them. From germline, CDR1 is KGHSH and CDR2 LQKENI. The CDR3 is CASSPSSIPDYEQYF. In nucleotides, the CDR3 is TGTGCCAGCTCACCGTCCTCCATCCCCGATTACGAGCAGTACTTC. The full variable domain, completed using reference TRBV18 and TRBJ2-7, is NAGVMQNPRHLVRRRGQEARLRCSPMKGHSHVYWYRQLPEEGLKFMVYLQKENIIDESGMPKERFSAEFPKEGPSILRIQQVVRGDSAAYFCASSPSSIPDYEQYFGPGTRLTVT.

The chain is built from TRBV4-1 and TRBJ2-3, with 12 bases lining up with TRBD2. CDR1 and CDR2 (germline): MGHRA, YSYEKL. Trimming at V came to 5 bases and at J to 0 bases, leaving 3 bases not matched to a gene. The CDR3 spans 16 residues. The CDR3 sequence is CASSSLAGGSTDTQYF. The DNA of the CDR3 is TGCGCCAGCAGCTCTCTAGCGGGAGGGAGCACAGATACGCAGTATTTT.

As regards this clone: This may arise from a read error, as a much more abundant clone is one base away. The V gene is TRBV7-9, the J gene TRBJ1-1, with unresolved D. Germline-derived CDR1 and CDR2 are SEHNR and FQNEAQ (reference sequence). Trimming shortened V by 2 bases and J by 3 bases, and 4 bases separated the two germline ends. This CDR3 has 12 residues. CDR3: CASSLPYTEAFF. The CDR3 DNA reads as TGTGCCAGCAGCTTACCGTACACTGAAGCTTTCTTT.

This clone was observed a single time. The chain joins TRBV7-8 to TRBJ1-5; D is possibly TRBD1 (5 bases). CDR3 size: 16 residues. Trimming left V 0 bases short and J 4 bases short, with 13 bases between. The germline CDR1 and CDR2 sequences are SGHVS and FQNEAQ. The CDR3 reads CASSLAGTGGNQPQHF. CDR3 in DNA: TGTGCCAGCAGCTTAGCAGGGACGGGTGGGAATCAGCCCCAGCATTTT.

The V gene is TRBV5-4, the J gene TRBJ2-2; the match to TRBD2 covers 8 bases. Germline V gene sequence: CDR1 SGHNT, CDR2 YYREEE (reference sequence). CDR3 length: 16 amino acids. Trimming took 0 bases from V and 9 from J; bases not matched to a gene: 10. In DNA form, the CDR3 reads TGTGCCAGCAGCTTGGCCGGGCGGGAGGCCCACAGGGAGCTGTTTTTT. Its protein is CASSLAGREAHRELFF. The entire variable domain, with the rest obtained from reference TRBV5-4 and TRBJ2-2, is as follows: ETGVTQSPTHLIKTRGQQVTLRCSSQSGHNTVSWYQQALGQGPQFIFQYYREEENGRGNFPPRFSGLQFPNYSSELNVNALELDDSALYLCASSLAGREAHRELFFGEGSRLTVL.

The chain joins TRBV7-2 to TRBJ2-7; D is unresolved. V lost 1 base, J lost 4 bases, and 14 bases lay in between. The germline V gene encodes CDR1 SGHTA and CDR2 FQGNSA. This CDR3 has 15 residues. CDR3 bases: TGTGCCAGCAGCTTAGTAACCCTCCTACCTTACGAGCAGTACTTC. Amino acid sequence: CASSLVTLLPYEQYF.

V gene TRBV4-1 combines with J gene TRBJ1-5, with D perhaps TRBD1 (6 bases). The CDR3 is 14 residues long. V lost 3 bases and J 3 bases, leaving 9 bases between the germline ends. Germline CDR1 MGHRA, CDR2 YSYEKL. The CDR3 DNA sequence: TGCGCCAGCAGCCACGGACAGTCCAATCAGCCCCAGCATTTT. It is translated as CASSHGQSNQPQHF.

This chain links TRBV29-1 with TRBJ2-7; 11 nucleotides match TRBD1. Germline CDR1 and CDR2: SQVTM and ANQGSEA. Germline trimming cut 7 bases from V and 6 bases from J; bases unmatched to any gene: 5. This CDR3 comprises 12 residues. In DNA form, the CDR3 reads TGCAGCGGGGGACAGGGGGGTAGCGAGCAGTACTTC. Translation: CSGGQGGSEQYF.

The chain employs TRBV4-1 and TRBJ1-4; D perhaps matches TRBD1 (5 bases). The CDR3 loop spans 17 amino acids. CDR1 and CDR2 from the germline V gene are MGHRA and YSYEKL. V lost 1 base and J 0 bases, leaving 12 bases between the germline ends. The CDR3 spells CASSQGRGGSTNEKLFF. CDR3 DNA: TGCGCCAGCAGCCAAGGTCGCGGGGGGTCAACTAATGAAAAACTGTTTTTT.

This clone has more than one count but fewer than ten. This chain joins TRBV6-1 and TRBJ1-3; TRBD1 might be the D (5 bases). Trimming left V 8 bases short and J 0 bases short, with 14 bases between. This CDR3 contains 15 residues. The germline V gene has CDR1 MNHNS and CDR2 SASEGT. CDR3 sequence (DNA): TGTGCCAGCCTCCCGGGGGAATCCTCTGGAAACACCATATATTTT. It is translated as CASLPGESSGNTIYF.

This rearrangement joins TRBV23-1 to TRBJ2-5, with a tentative D call TRBD2 (5 bases). TRBV23-1 is an ORF for which the function is uncertain. The germline V and J ends were trimmed by 6 bases and 1 base, with 18 bases remaining between them. The CDR3 length is 16 residues. The CDR3: CASSLERTGSQETQYF. The CDR3 region has the DNA TGCGCCAGCAGCCTCGAGCGGACCGGGTCCCAAGAGACCCAGTACTTC.

Many counts were recorded for this clone. The rearrangement joins TRBV6-1 to TRBJ1-3; maybe TRBD1 (6 bases). The CDR3 spans 13 residues. Trimming shortened V by 10 bases and J by 2 bases, and 12 bases separated the two germline ends. Germline V lookup: CDR1 MNHNS, CDR2 SASEGT. CDR3 bases: TGTGCCACTAACAGGGCTCCTGGAAACACCATATATTTT. Translating gives CATNRAPGNTIYF.

This rearrangement joins TRBV2 to TRBJ2-1, with TRBD1 identical over 8 bases. CDR3 length: 14 residues. In germline, CDR1 is SNHLY, CDR2 FYNNEI. The junction had 8 bases not matched to a gene; V was cut back by 5 bases and J by 8 bases. This CDR3 reads CASSIRTGNDEQFF. CDR3 DNA: TGTGCCAGCAGTATAAGGACAGGGAACGATGAGCAGTTCTTC.

With respect to this clone: The sample has other DNA sequences that encode this CDR3 too. The chain employs TRBV5-1 and TRBJ2-5; possibly TRBD1 or TRBD2 for D (5 bases each). V was trimmed by 3 bases and J by 4 bases, leaving 13 bases between them. This CDR3 has 14 residues. The germline V gene encodes CDR1 SGHRS and CDR2 YFSETQ. The DNA for the CDR3 is TGCGCCAGCAGCTCCGGGACGGAAGGAGAGACCCAGTACTTC. This gives the protein CASSSGTEGETQYF.

The V call is TRBV28, the J call TRBJ1-2; tentatively, D is TRBD1 (5 bases). The CDR3 sequence is 12 residues long. Trimming cost V 1 base and J 8 bases, with 8 bases left between them. From germline, CDR1 is MDHEN and CDR2 SYDVKM. The CDR3: CASSLLGVGYTF. For the CDR3, the DNA is TGTGCCAGCAGTTTATTGGGGGTCGGCTACACCTTC.

The chain joins TRBV27 to TRBJ2-2; 12 bases align to TRBD2. The V gene end was trimmed by 5 bases and the J gene end by 6 bases; junction bases not matched to a gene: 10. Germline CDR1 is MNHEY and CDR2 is SMNVEV (reference sequence). The CDR3 has 17 residues. CDR3 amino acids: CASSPRGTSGFAGELFF. CDR3 DNA: TGTGCCAGCAGTCCCCGAGGGACTAGCGGGTTCGCCGGGGAGCTGTTTTTT.

The gene calls are TRBV2 and TRBJ2-4; D unclear. Deletions cut 1 base from V and 15 bases from J, with 19 bases between. The CDR3 has 14 amino acids. The germline CDR1 and CDR2 sequences are SNHLY and FYNNEI. Here the CDR3 DNA reads TGTGCCAGCAGTGAAGGTAGCCTGCTCGCGGCACGGTACTTC. This encodes CASSEGSLLAARYF.

The V gene is TRBV2, the J gene TRBJ2-1; 8 nucleotides line up with TRBD2. Germline CDR1 and CDR2: SNHLY and FYNNEI. Trimming removed 6 bases from V and 16 bases from J; junction bases left unmatched: 14. CDR3 size: 13 residues. In nucleotides, the CDR3 is TGTGCCAGCAGCGACGGGACTAGATTTTGGGTTTTCTTC. This translates into CASSDGTRFWVFF.

As concerns this clone: This specimen includes other DNA sequences encoding the same CDR3. This chain links TRBV5-5 with TRBJ2-1, with D uncertain. Trimming shortened V by 0 bases and J by 0 bases, and 7 bases separated the two germline ends. Germline CDR1 is SGHKS and CDR2 is YYEKEE (reference sequence). The CDR3 contains 15 residues. As DNA, the CDR3 is TGTGCCAGCAGCTTGGGAGGCGTCTCCTACAATGAGCAGTTCTTC. Amino acid sequence: CASSLGGVSYNEQFF.

The chain couples TRBV5-5 to TRBJ1-4; D perhaps matches TRBD1 (5 bases). In germline, CDR1 is SGHKS, CDR2 YYEKEE (reference sequence). CDR3 size: 15 residues. The V gene lost 0 bases and the J gene lost 7 bases, with 13 bases spanning the gap. The CDR3 DNA follows: TGTGCCAGCAGCTTGGATTGGGGAGGGACTGAAAAACTGTTTTTT. It codes for CASSLDWGGTEKLFF. Based on the CDR3 plus reference TRBV5-5 and TRBJ1-4, the full variable domain is DAGVTQSPTHLIKTRGQQVTLRCSPISGHKSVSWYQQVLGQGPQFIFQYYEKEERGRGNFPDRFSARQFPNYSSELNVNALLLGDSALYLCASSLDWGGTEKLFFGSGTQLSVL.

The chain couples TRBV28 to TRBJ1-3, with TRBD1 identical over 8 bases. Germline V CDR1 and CDR2: MDHEN, SYDVKM. J was trimmed by 0 bases and V by 5 bases; bases with no gene match: 9. CDR3 size: 17 residues. CDR3: CASSPRTGTFSGNTIYF. CDR3 DNA: TGTGCCAGCAGTCCGAGGACAGGGACCTTCTCTGGAAACACCATATATTTT.

The J gene is TRBJ1-5, the V gene TRBV10-3, with TRBD1 matching over 12 bases. V trimming: 6 bases; J trimming: 0 bases; junction bases outside the gene matches: 6. The CDR3 length is 17 residues. From germline, CDR1 is ENHRY and CDR2 SYGVKD. CDR3 nucleotide sequence: TGTGCCATCAGCCCGGGACAGGGGGCTAATAGCAATCAGCCCCAGCATTTT. Translation: CAISPGQGANSNQPQHF.

There are a few counts of this clone. This CDR3 is CAWSGFGQSLGGSGNTIYF. In DNA, the CDR3 is TGTGCCTGGAGTGGGTTCGGGCAGTCACTAGGAGGCTCTGGAAACACCATATATTTT. This sequence joins TRBV30 and TRBJ1-3, with D unclear. Trimming shortened V by 1 base and J by 0 bases, and 22 bases separated the two germline ends. CDR1 GTSNPN and CDR2 SVGIG come from the germline V gene (reference sequence). This CDR3 has 19 residues.

The rearrangement uses TRBV29-1 and TRBJ2-4; perhaps TRBD2 as D (5 bases). Germline lookup yields CDR1 SQVTM and CDR2 ANQGSEA. The CDR3 consists of 14 residues. The V and J ends lost 4 bases and 8 bases respectively, with 18 bases between them. The CDR3 region is CSVVSGPTGDIQYF. DNA for the CDR3: TGCAGCGTTGTCAGCGGTCCGACGGGTGACATTCAGTACTTC.